This T cell receptor beta chain was captured in a study of T-cell reconstitution after alpha-beta-depleted transplantation in children. As it was prepared, the TCRbeta library received unique molecular identifiers. Each CDR3 protein is one row after TCRdb ran MiXCR on the PCR reads. Of under 300,000 distinct CDR3 sequences in the sample, around a tenth were seen once. This clonotype was recorded many times. Germline V gene lookup returns CDR1 SGHRS and CDR2 YFSETQ. The CDR3 has 14 residues. V lost 4 bases to trimming and J lost 6 bases, with 15 bases between them. The receptor was isolated from a male patient aged 2 to 10 who had a stem cell transplant for chronic granulomatous disease, so the T cells may come from the graft donor. The gene calls are TRBV5-1 and TRBJ2-3, with TRBD2 as a possible D gene (6 bases). This material consisted of peripheral blood, taken 180 days after TCRalphabeta/CD19-depleted stem cell transplant. The CDR3 loop is CASSALPSDDTQYF. Written as DNA, the CDR3 is TGCGCCAGCAGCGCCCTACCTAGCGACGATACGCAGTATTTT.